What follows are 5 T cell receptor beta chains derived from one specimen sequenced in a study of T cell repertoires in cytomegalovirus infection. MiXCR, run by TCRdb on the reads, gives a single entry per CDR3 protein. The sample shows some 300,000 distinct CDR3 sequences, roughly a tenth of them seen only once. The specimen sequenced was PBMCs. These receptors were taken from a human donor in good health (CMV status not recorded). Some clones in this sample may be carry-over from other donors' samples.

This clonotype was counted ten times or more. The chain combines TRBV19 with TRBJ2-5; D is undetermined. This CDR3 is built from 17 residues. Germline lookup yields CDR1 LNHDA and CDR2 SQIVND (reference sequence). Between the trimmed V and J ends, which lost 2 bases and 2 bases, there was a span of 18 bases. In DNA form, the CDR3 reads TGTGCCAGTAGTATAACCGGGCTAGAGACGATACAAGAGACCCAGTACTTC. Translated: CASSITGLETIQETQYF.

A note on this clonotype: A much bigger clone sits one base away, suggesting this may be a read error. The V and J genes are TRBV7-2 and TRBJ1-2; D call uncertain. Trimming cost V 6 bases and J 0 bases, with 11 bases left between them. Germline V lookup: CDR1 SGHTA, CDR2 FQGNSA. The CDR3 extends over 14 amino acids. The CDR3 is CASSPYRANYGYTF. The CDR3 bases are TGTGCCAGCAGTCCTTACAGAGCTAACTATGGCTACACCTTC.

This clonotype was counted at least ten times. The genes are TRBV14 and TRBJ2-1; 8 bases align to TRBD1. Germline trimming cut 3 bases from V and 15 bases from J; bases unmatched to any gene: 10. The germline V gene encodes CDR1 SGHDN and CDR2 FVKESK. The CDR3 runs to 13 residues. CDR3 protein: CASSQFRGPSSFF. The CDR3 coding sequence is TGTGCCAGCAGCCAGTTCAGGGGGCCCTCCTCGTTCTTC.

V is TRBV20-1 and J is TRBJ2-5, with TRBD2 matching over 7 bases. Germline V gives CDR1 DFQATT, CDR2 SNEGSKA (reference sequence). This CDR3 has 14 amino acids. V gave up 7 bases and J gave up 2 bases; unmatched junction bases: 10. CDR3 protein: CSVTAGTAQETQYF. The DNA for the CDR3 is TGCAGTGTCACAGCGGGGACTGCACAAGAGACCCAGTACTTC.

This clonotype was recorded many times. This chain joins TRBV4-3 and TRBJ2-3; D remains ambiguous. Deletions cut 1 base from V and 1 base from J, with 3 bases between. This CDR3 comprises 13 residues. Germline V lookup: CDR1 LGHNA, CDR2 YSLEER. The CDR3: CASSQVGTDTQYF. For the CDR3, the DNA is TGCGCCAGCAGCCAAGTCGGCACAGATACGCAGTATTTT.